This record concerns one T cell receptor (beta chain) sequence. Its cognate antigen is unknown. Germline V gene data show CDR1 as SQVTM and CDR2 as ANQGSEA. The CDR3 spans 14 residues. These data belong to a study of T cell clonotyping in hematopoietic cell transplantation. The study's findings and limits: No sorting was done, leaving CD4 and CD8 contributions mixed. After transplant, recipient diversity fell while pathologically expanded clonotypes grew through day 180. Higher Inverse Simpson Index values in graft donor and pretransplant recipient predicted broader posttransplant TCR diversity.

The assay was immunoSEQ multiplex PCR, and TCRdb's table has in-frame clones only and misses some. The sample lists 16,000 or so clones; about nine tenths were seen once. The clonotype comes from a man aged 40-49 years in good health. Some clones in this sample may be carry-over from other donors' samples. Sequenced: peripheral blood mononuclear cells. This rearrangement joins TRBV29-1 to TRBJ2-1; TRBD1 agrees at 11 bases. The CDR3 sequence is CTPRRGTGGNEQFF. The CDR3 nucleotides are TGCACCCCTAGGCGGGGGACAGGGGGCAATGAGCAGTTCTTC.